The sequence of this T cell receptor (beta chain) was determined in a study of neurological immune-mediated disorders. Whole-study findings and limits: There were no CDR3 amino acid sequences shared by expanded clones across subjects, a result suggesting private repertoires in all groups.

As regards this clonotype: Antigen specificity is unknown.

A single record per CDR3 protein comes from TCRdb applying MiXCR to the 5' RACE reads. The table records tens of thousands of distinct CDR3 sequences, 10% to 12% of them present only once. The CDR3 has 14 residues. V lost 6 bases and J lost 5; bases outside the gene matches: 6. CDR1 and CDR2 (germline): MNHEY, SVGAGI. V usage is TRBV6-5 and J usage is TRBJ2-1, with TRBD1 identical over 8 bases. This TCR derives from a man aged 60 to 69 in good health. Sequencing was done on a sample of PBMCs. For the CDR3, the DNA is TGTGCCAGCAGCCCGGGACAGGAAAACAATGAGCAGTTCTTC. Translation: CASSPGQENNEQFF.